Following are 5 T cell receptor beta chains from one sample sequenced in a study of cytomegalovirus exposure and HLA in healthy donors. The study ran its PCR with 60 Vbeta and 13 Jbeta primers. Clones were read by immunoSEQ multiplex PCR, and TCRdb kept only the in-frame ones, dropping some. The data contain about 180,000 clones, 84% of them singletons. The sample taken for sequencing was PBMCs. The receptors derive from a girl aged 2-10 years in good health and CMV-seropositive.

Regarding this clone: Compared with germline, one end of the junction differs, possibly owing to a read error. The CDR3 sequence is CASTEDTGGFYGCTF. The CDR3 nucleotides read TGTGCCAGCACAGAGGATACAGGGGGATTCTATGGCTGCACCTTC. The genes are TRBV2 and TRBJ1-2; 8 positions agree with TRBD1. Germline-derived CDR1 and CDR2 are SNHLY and FYNNEI. This CDR3 has 15 amino acids.

The chain links TRBV2 to TRBJ1-3; TRBD1 matches at 7 bases. Germline V gene lookup returns CDR1 SNHLY and CDR2 FYNNEI. Trimming took 6 bases from V and 0 from J; bases not matched to a gene: 2. The CDR3 contains 14 residues. CDR3 residues: CASRGTDSGNTIYF. CDR3 sequence (DNA): TGTGCCAGCAGGGGGACAGACTCTGGAAACACCATATATTTT.

The rearrangement uses TRBV11-2 and TRBJ2-7; D is perhaps TRBD1 (6 bases). Deletions cut 3 bases from V and 3 bases from J, with 9 bases between. The CDR3 loop spans 13 amino acids. Germline CDR1 is SGHAT and CDR2 is FQNNGV. The CDR3 nucleotides read TGTGCCAGCAGCTTGACAGGTATCTACGAGCAGTACTTC. Its protein is CASSLTGIYEQYF.

The rearrangement uses TRBV29-1 and TRBJ2-3, with D possibly being TRBD1 (5 bases). The CDR3 contains 16 residues. The germline V gene has CDR1 SQVTM and CDR2 ANQGSEA. The V end was cut by 7 bases, the J end by 0 bases, with 20 bases between. CDR3 coding DNA: TGCAGCGCCCTCCCCGCAAGGGGCGTTAGCACAGATACGCAGTATTTT. Protein sequence: CSALPARGVSTDTQYF.

This sequence joins TRBV5-4 and TRBJ2-1, with no clear D. Germline V gene sequence: CDR1 SGHNT, CDR2 YYREEE (reference sequence). Deletions cut 1 base from V and 8 bases from J, with 4 bases between. This CDR3 has 11 amino acids. The CDR3 DNA follows: TGTGCCAGCAGCTTGATCGATGAGCAGTTCTTC. The encoded protein is CASSLIDEQFF.